These 24 T cell receptor beta chains originate from one sample sequenced in a study of blood T cell repertoires in COVID-19. Only in-frame clones appear in the TCRdb table, and some are missing; sequencing was by immunoSEQ multiplex PCR. The sample consists of some 220,000 clones, 75% to 85% of them appearing once. The sample comprised peripheral blood. All receptors come from a woman aged 30 to 39 with COVID-19, enrolled during active disease.

The chain recombines TRBV6-2 or TRBV6-3 with TRBJ2-1, with D possibly TRBD2 on 5 matching bases. V was pared by 5 bases and J by 1 base, with 12 bases between. The CDR3 runs to 15 residues. Germline CDR1 and CDR2: MNHEY and SVGEGT. The CDR3 DNA sequence: TGTGCCAGCAGTAGGACTCGACCATCCTACAATGAGCAGTTCTTC. Encoded protein: CASSRTRPSYNEQFF.

This chain connects TRBV5-5 to TRBJ2-3; perhaps TRBD1 as D (5 bases). Germline assignment: CDR1 SGHKS and CDR2 YYEKEE (reference sequence). The V end lost 6 bases, the J end lost 1 base, and 21 bases lay between the germline ends. This CDR3 region has 17 residues. The CDR3 loop is CASTKDKGRVGTDTQYF. The CDR3 bases are TGTGCCAGCACCAAGGACAAGGGAAGGGTGGGCACAGATACGCAGTATTTT.

In its sample, this clone was seen a few times. This chain's CDR3 is CASSPEGVTQYF. The DNA of the CDR3 is TGTGCCAGCAGTCCCGAGGGGGTTACGCAGTATTTT. The chain links TRBV6-6 to TRBJ2-3; tentative D call: TRBD1 (6 bases). Trimming removed 5 bases at V and 8 bases at J, with 11 bases between. Looked up from germline, CDR1 is MNHNY and CDR2 is SVGAGI (reference sequence). This CDR3 is built from 12 residues.

The chain links TRBV9 to TRBJ1-2; the match to TRBD1 covers 7 bases. The J segment lost 1 base and the V segment lost 3 bases, leaving 6 bases of the junction unmatched. The CDR3 runs to 15 residues. Germline V gene lookup returns CDR1 SGDLS and CDR2 YYNGEE. The CDR3 DNA follows: TGTGCCAGCAGCGGCACAGGGGCCTATAACTATGGCTACACCTTC. This codes for CASSGTGAYNYGYTF.

The J gene is TRBJ2-7, the V gene TRBV4-1, with 12 bases that match TRBD2. CDR1 and CDR2 from the germline V gene are MGHRA and YSYEKL. J was trimmed by 2 bases and V by 3 bases; bases with no gene match: 2. The CDR3 runs 15 residues. In DNA, the CDR3 is TGCGCCAGCAGCCAGCGGACTAGCGGGACCTACGAGCAGTACTTC. This gives the protein CASSQRTSGTYEQYF.

CDR3 sequence (DNA): TGTGCCAGCAGTTTAACCTACTCTAGCGGGCAGTACTTC. As protein: CASSLTYSSGQYF. The rearrangement links TRBV27 to TRBJ2-7; 7 bases map to TRBD2. CDR3 length: 13 residues. CDR1 MNHEY and CDR2 SMNVEV come from the germline V gene (reference sequence). With 2 bases clipped from V and 9 bases from J, the junction kept 7 bases outside the gene matches.

This clone has ten or more counts. The rearrangement joins TRBV6-2 or TRBV6-3 to TRBJ1-5, with D possibly TRBD1 on 6 matching bases. The CDR3 has 15 residues. V lost 0 bases, J lost 7 bases, and 13 bases lay in between. Germline V CDR1 and CDR2: MNHEY, SVGEGT. CDR3 DNA sequence: TGTGCCAGCAGTTACTCGACCAGGGGAATCCAGCCCCAGCATTTT. Encoded protein: CASSYSTRGIQPQHF.

The rearrangement links TRBV10-3 to TRBJ1-2; TRBD1 might be the D (5 bases). The germline V gene encodes CDR1 ENHRY and CDR2 SYGVKD. This CDR3 has 16 residues. V dropped 3 bases and J dropped 4 bases, with 18 bases sitting between them. The CDR3 is CAISDDNGQLGYGYTF. In nucleotides, the CDR3 is TGTGCCATCAGTGACGACAATGGACAACTCGGCTATGGCTACACCTTC.

The V and J genes are TRBV18 and TRBJ1-2; a weak D match, TRBD1 (5 bases). Per germline, CDR1 KGHSH and CDR2 LQKENI. This CDR3 is built from 16 residues. V was clipped by 3 bases and J by 6 bases, with 20 bases between them. The CDR3, as DNA: TGTGCCAGCTCACCTACCCTCGACAGTGGGGCGGATGGCTACACCTTC. Translating gives CASSPTLDSGADGYTF. Using reference TRBV18 and TRBJ1-2 for the parts outside the CDR3, the full variable domain is NAGVMQNPRHLVRRRGQEARLRCSPMKGHSHVYWYRQLPEEGLKFMVYLQKENIIDESGMPKERFSAEFPKEGPSILRIQQVVRGDSAAYFCASSPTLDSGADGYTFGSGTRLTVV.

The V and J genes are TRBV2 and TRBJ2-4; D is unresolved. The V and J ends lost 1 base and 8 bases respectively, with 12 bases between them. In germline, CDR1 is SNHLY, CDR2 FYNNEI. The CDR3 totals 14 residues. CDR3 sequence: CASSEDGSTYIQYF. The CDR3 bases are TGTGCCAGCAGTGAAGATGGTAGTACTTACATTCAGTACTTC. Full variable domain (rest looked up from reference TRBV2 and TRBJ2-4): EPEVTQTPSHQVTQMGQEVILRCVPISNHLYFYWYRQILGQKVEFLVSFYNNEISEKSEIFDDQFSVERPDGSNFTLKIRSTKLEDSAMYFCASSEDGSTYIQYFGAGTRLSVL.

The genes are TRBV11-2 and TRBJ2-3; no reliable D call. Germline assignment: CDR1 SGHAT and CDR2 FQNNGV. The germline V and J ends were trimmed by 0 bases and 8 bases, with 9 bases remaining between them. This CDR3 has 13 residues. The DNA for the CDR3 is TGTGCCAGCAGCTTAGAGCGGCTCGGTACGCAGTATTTT. This translates into CASSLERLGTQYF.

The chain is built from TRBV7-2 and TRBJ2-1; 7 bases match TRBD1. Germline V gives CDR1 SGHTA, CDR2 FQGNSA. J was trimmed by 6 bases and V by 5 bases; bases with no gene match: 10. The length of the CDR3 is 15 residues. The CDR3 DNA sequence: TGTGCCAGCAGCCCGGGACAGAACAAGGGCAATGAGCAGTTCTTC. Its translation is CASSPGQNKGNEQFF.

This clone was detected only a few times. This sequence joins TRBV6-5 and TRBJ1-1; possible D gene TRBD1, 5 bases. The CDR3 is 12 amino acids. Germline-derived CDR1 and CDR2 are MNHEY and SVGAGI. Trimming shortened V by 7 bases and J by 0 bases, and 6 bases separated the two germline ends. DNA of the CDR3: TGTGCCAGCACAGGGTTGAACACTGAAGCTTTCTTT. Its protein is CASTGLNTEAFF.

The chain employs TRBV3-1 (or the pseudogene TRBV3-2) and TRBJ2-2; D call uncertain. This CDR3 is built from 12 residues. Trimming pared 3 bases from V and 8 bases from J, leaving 7 bases between. Per germline, CDR1 LGHDT and CDR2 YNNKEL (reference sequence). The CDR3 region has the DNA TGTGCCAGCAGCCATGCCAGAGGGGAGCTGTTTTTT. Protein sequence: CASSHARGELFF.

This chain connects TRBV2 to TRBJ2-5; the match to TRBD2 covers 13 bases. Per germline, CDR1 SNHLY and CDR2 FYNNEI. This CDR3 comprises 17 residues. The V gene end was trimmed by 6 bases and the J gene end by 1 base; junction bases not matched to a gene: 8. This CDR3 is CASRATGLAGAQETQYF. CDR3 bases: TGTGCCAGCAGAGCTACTGGACTAGCGGGGGCCCAAGAGACCCAGTACTTC.

This sequence joins TRBV7-9 and TRBJ2-3; D is unclear. V lost 5 bases to trimming and J lost 2 bases, with 5 bases between them. This CDR3 is 12 amino acids long. The V gene's germline CDR1 is SEHNR and CDR2 FQNEAQ (reference sequence). The CDR3 DNA follows: TGTGCCAGCAGCCCTCCCACAGATACGCAGTATTTT. Translation: CASSPPTDTQYF. The full variable domain, in which reference TRBV7-9 and TRBJ2-3 provide the parts outside the CDR3, is DTGVSQNPRHKITKRGQNVTFRCDPISEHNRLYWYRQTLGQGPEFLTYFQNEAQLEKSRLLSDRFSAERPKGSFSTLEIQRTEQGDSAMYLCASSPPTDTQYFGPGTRLTVL.

The V call is TRBV10-3, the J call TRBJ2-3, with TRBD1 identical over 9 bases. CDR3 length: 16 amino acids. Trimming at V came to 6 bases and at J to 4 bases, leaving 11 bases not matched to a gene. The germline V gene encodes CDR1 ENHRY and CDR2 SYGVKD. The CDR3 bases are TGTGCCATCAGCGGAGGGGGACAGGGAAGGTCAGATACGCAGTATTTT. Its protein product is CAISGGGQGRSDTQYF.

The chain carries TRBV5-4 and TRBJ2-7; D is perhaps TRBD2 (5 bases). Trimming stripped 2 bases from V and 0 bases from J, with 6 bases between. Germline values: CDR1 SGHNT, CDR2 YYREEE (reference sequence). This CDR3 contains 13 residues. The CDR3 protein is CASSFRGSYEQYF. The CDR3 DNA is TGTGCCAGCAGCTTTCGGGGCTCCTACGAGCAGTACTTC.

This clone was observed a few times. The genes are TRBV20-1 and TRBJ2-7; 7 bases are a match to TRBD1. Trimming cost V 3 bases and J 1 base; bases outside gene matches: 9. The V gene's germline CDR1 is DFQATT and CDR2 SNEGSKA (reference sequence). The CDR3 has 15 amino acids. The CDR3 DNA is TGCAGTGCTAGTAACCCAAGGGACAGATCCTACGAGCAGTACTTC. It codes for CSASNPRDRSYEQYF.

The V gene is TRBV5-1, the J gene TRBJ2-1, with D maybe TRBD1 (6 bases). The CDR3 has 18 residues. Germline CDR1 SGHRS, CDR2 YFSETQ. The V end lost 1 base, the J end lost 7 bases, and 24 bases lay between the germline ends. This CDR3 reads CASSLNRDLNRGKNEQFF. For the CDR3, the DNA is TGCGCCAGCAGCTTGAACAGGGACCTCAACCGGGGAAAAAATGAGCAGTTCTTC.

This clone was observed once. The V call is TRBV21-1, the J call TRBJ2-5; the table's D call of TRBD2 was not tested on the DNA. TRBV21-1 constitutes a pseudogene. CDR3 length equals 17 residues. In nucleotides, the CDR3 is TGTGCCAACCGGACCGCAATTTTGACTAGCGGGCGCGAGACCCAGTACTTC. The encoded protein is CANRTAILTSGRETQYF.

The chain is built from TRBV10-3 and TRBJ1-1; 8 nucleotides line up with TRBD1. Germline assignment: CDR1 ENHRY and CDR2 SYGVKD. V gave up 7 bases and J gave up 0 bases; unmatched junction bases: 4. This CDR3 contains 14 residues. In DNA form, the CDR3 reads TGTGCCATCACTGGGACAGGTTTGAACACTGAAGCTTTCTTT. It codes for CAITGTGLNTEAFF.

The chain combines TRBV7-3 with TRBJ2-1; a weak D match, TRBD2 (6 bases). V gave up 6 bases and J gave up 3 bases, with 9 bases separating them. This CDR3 region has 13 residues. Germline V CDR1 and CDR2: SGHTA, FQGTGA. This chain's CDR3 is CASREAGYNEQFF. The DNA of the CDR3 is TGTGCCAGCAGGGAAGCGGGCTACAATGAGCAGTTCTTC.

The chain has TRBV4-3 and TRBJ2-2, with a weak D call TRBD1 (5 bases). V lost 4 bases, J lost 7 bases, and 10 bases lay in between. Germline assignment: CDR1 LGHNA and CDR2 YSLEER. CDR3 length equals 13 residues. CDR3 protein: CASSPTVSGELFF. CDR3 nucleotides: TGCGCCAGCAGCCCGACAGTGAGCGGGGAGCTGTTTTTT.